Below, 27 T cell receptor beta chains from the same sample are listed, as sequenced in a study of OX40 agonist ivuxolimab in advanced cancers. Measured with immunoSEQ multiplex PCR; TCRdb has only the in-frame clones, and not every one. This table holds tens of thousands of clones, around 85% found once. Sequences were derived from CD4+ or CD8+ T cells sorted from blood, sampled in a trial of the OX40 agonist ivuxolimab. The receptor set was obtained from an adult with an advanced solid tumor such as melanoma, head and neck, liver or kidney cancer.

The chain carries TRBV4-2 and TRBJ2-3, with 11 bases that match TRBD2. The V segment lost 4 bases and the J segment 0 bases; nucleotides outside the gene matches: 12. Germline V CDR1 and CDR2: LGHNA, YNFKEQ. The CDR3 has 19 amino acids. The CDR3 bases are TGTGCCAGCAGCCGGGAGGAAACTAGCGGGGGCCTTAGCACAGATACGCAGTATTTT. Translating it yields CASSREETSGGLSTDTQYF.

The rearrangement links TRBV5-1 to TRBJ2-5, with D possibly being TRBD1 or TRBD2 (6 bases each). Trimming took 0 bases from V and 2 from J, leaving 14 bases between them. The CDR3 spans 16 residues. Germline assignment: CDR1 SGHRS and CDR2 YFSETQ. For the CDR3, the DNA is TGCGCCAGCAGCTTGGGGGGGGCGCGTCAGCAAGAGACCCAGTACTTC. This sequence encodes CASSLGGARQQETQYF.

V is TRBV7-8 and J is TRBJ2-3, with D tentatively TRBD2 (7 bases). Germline V gives CDR1 SGHVS, CDR2 FQNEAQ. The V end lost 3 bases, the J end lost 5 bases, and 15 bases lay between the germline ends. The CDR3 is 15 residues long. CDR3 sequence: CASSLGGPHEDTQYF. CDR3 in DNA: TGTGCCAGCAGCTTGGGGGGGCCCCATGAAGATACGCAGTATTTT.

The chain has TRBV6-5 and TRBJ1-3; 7 nucleotides agree with TRBD1. Trimming removed 7 bases from V and 4 bases from J; junction bases left unmatched: 4. Germline V CDR1 and CDR2: MNHEY, SVGAGI. This CDR3 spans 13 amino acids. CDR3 sequence reads: CASKRDRGNTIYF. Written as DNA, the CDR3 is TGTGCCAGCAAAAGGGACAGAGGAAACACCATATATTTT.

The chain links TRBV7-3 to TRBJ1-1; 7 nucleotides agree with TRBD1. After removal of 3 bases from V and 4 bases from J, the junction contained 5 bases not matched to a gene. Germline V gives CDR1 SGHTA, CDR2 FQGTGA. The CDR3 covers 14 residues. The CDR3 region has the DNA TGTGCCAGCAGCTTTAACAGGGGAGGCACTGAAGCTTTCTTT. Protein product: CASSFNRGGTEAFF.

This chain joins TRBV28 and TRBJ2-1, with TRBD2 matching over 13 bases. Per germline, CDR1 MDHEN and CDR2 SYDVKM. J gave up 4 bases and V 5 bases, and 5 bases lay outside the gene matches. The CDR3 extends over 16 amino acids. CDR3 in amino acids: CASSVTSGGGYNEQFF. Here the CDR3 DNA reads TGTGCCAGCAGTGTTACTAGCGGGGGGGGGTACAATGAGCAGTTCTTC.

V usage is TRBV4-3 and J usage is TRBJ2-1; D ambiguous. The germline V gene has CDR1 LGHNA and CDR2 YSLEER. V gave up 2 bases and J gave up 5 bases, with 7 bases separating them. This CDR3 region has 13 residues. The DNA for the CDR3 is TGCGCCAGCAGCCAAAAAACAAACAATGAGCAGTTCTTC. Its protein is CASSQKTNNEQFF.

This clone was counted only a few times. The chain employs TRBV7-9 and TRBJ1-5; TRBD1 aligns across 7 bases. Germline V lookup: CDR1 SEHNR, CDR2 FQNEAQ (reference sequence). The CDR3 length is 15 residues. With 1 base clipped from V and 8 bases from J, the junction kept 8 bases outside the gene matches. The CDR3 reads CASSLVGAGGEPQHF. The CDR3 DNA reads TGTGCCAGCAGCTTAGTGGGGGCAGGGGGGGAGCCCCAGCATTTT.

V is TRBV5-5 and J is TRBJ2-1, with 8 bases matching TRBD2. The CDR3 sequence is 15 residues long. V was pared by 3 bases and J by 4 bases, with 6 bases of the junction left unmatched. In germline, CDR1 is SGHKS, CDR2 YYEKEE (reference sequence). CDR3 residues: CASSSTGGDYNEQFF. CDR3 DNA: TGTGCCAGCAGCTCGACGGGAGGGGATTACAATGAGCAGTTCTTC.

The chain employs TRBV9 and TRBJ1-2; D gene unclear. With 0 bases removed from V and 3 bases from J, the gap between germline ends came to 3 bases. The CDR3 totals 12 residues. CDR1 and CDR2 from the germline V gene are SGDLS and YYNGEE. The CDR3 is CASSVGDYGYTF. DNA of the CDR3: TGTGCCAGCAGCGTAGGAGACTATGGCTACACCTTC.

V gene TRBV2 combines with J gene TRBJ1-2, with TRBD1 as a possible D gene (5 bases). The germline V and J ends were trimmed by 3 bases and 0 bases, with 11 bases remaining between them. Germline V gene data show CDR1 as SNHLY and CDR2 as FYNNEI. This CDR3 is 15 amino acids long. Here the CDR3 reads CASSEGGVTNYGYTF. The CDR3 nucleotides are TGTGCCAGCAGTGAGGGGGGGGTCACTAACTATGGCTACACCTTC.

This chain joins TRBV30 and TRBJ2-3; the D gene is possibly TRBD1 (7 bases). Germline V gives CDR1 GTSNPN, CDR2 SVGIG (reference sequence). CDR3 length: 15 residues. Trimming left V 0 bases short and J 0 bases short, with 10 bases between. The CDR3 here is CAWSVPGGSTDTQYF. The DNA for the CDR3 is TGTGCCTGGAGTGTACCAGGGGGGAGCACAGATACGCAGTATTTT.

The V and J genes are TRBV29-1 and TRBJ2-1; 13 bases fit TRBD2. In germline, CDR1 is SQVTM, CDR2 ANQGSEA. Trimming removed 7 bases from V and 0 bases from J; junction bases left unmatched: 6. The CDR3 contains 16 residues. CDR3 bases: TGCAGCGCCAGGACTAGCGGGGGAAGCTCCTACAATGAGCAGTTCTTC. Protein: CSARTSGGSSYNEQFF.

The chain links TRBV7-8 to TRBJ1-2; a possible D gene is TRBD1 (5 bases). Germline-derived CDR1 and CDR2 are SGHVS and FQNEAQ. Trimming pared 0 bases from V and 5 bases from J, leaving 13 bases between. This CDR3 region has 15 residues. The CDR3 sequence: CASSLAAGHTYGYTF. The CDR3 DNA is TGTGCCAGCAGCTTAGCGGCAGGACATACATATGGCTACACCTTC.

This chain connects TRBV6-6 to TRBJ1-2; D is possibly TRBD1 (5 bases). The CDR3 loop spans 15 amino acids. Deletions cut 3 bases from V and 0 bases from J, with 11 bases between. Germline V gene data show CDR1 as MNHNY and CDR2 as SVGAGI (reference sequence). The CDR3: CASSYATGANYGYTF. CDR3 in DNA: TGTGCCAGCAGTTATGCAACAGGAGCTAACTATGGCTACACCTTC.

About this clone: A junction boundary mismatches the germline segment, possibly from a read error. The V gene is TRBV5-1, the J gene TRBJ1-1; a weak D match, TRBD1 (5 bases). The germline CDR1 and CDR2 sequences are SGHRS and YFSETQ. The length of the CDR3 is 15 residues. The CDR3 protein is CAGSRGGRGSTEAFF. DNA for the CDR3: TGCGCCGGCAGCCGGGGCGGGCGGGGATCCACTGAAGCTTTCTTT.

The rearrangement links TRBV4-3 to TRBJ1-5; the D gene is possibly TRBD1 (6 bases). The CDR3 loop spans 14 amino acids. V was cut by 4 bases and J by 3 bases, with 10 bases left in between. Germline V gene data show CDR1 as LGHNA and CDR2 as YSLEER. CDR3 DNA: TGCGCCAGCAGCCCCAGGGGTACCAATCAGCCCCAGCATTTT. As protein: CASSPRGTNQPQHF.

The chain links TRBV11-2 to TRBJ1-1, with 9 bases aligning to TRBD1. The J segment lost 13 bases and the V segment lost 6 bases, leaving 15 bases of the junction unmatched. The CDR3 is made up of 14 amino acids. From germline, CDR1 is SGHAT and CDR2 FQNNGV. CDR3 DNA sequence: TGTGCCAGCAGTACCGCCCGGGACAGGGAGGTTGATTTCTTT. Translating gives CASSTARDREVDFF.

This clone was counted a single time. V gene TRBV29-1 combines with J gene TRBJ2-5; D assignment may be TRBD1 or TRBD2 (5 bases each). This CDR3 comprises 13 residues. V was shortened by 6 bases and J by 5 bases, with 16 bases between the two germline ends. CDR1 is SQVTM, CDR2 ANQGSEA, per germline. For the CDR3, the DNA is TGCAGCGTAACCGGGACGCCCCAGGAGACCCAGTACTTC. Protein: CSVTGTPQETQYF.

This chain joins TRBV27 and TRBJ2-5; D is possibly TRBD2 (5 bases). Trimming pared 3 bases from V and 5 bases from J, leaving 7 bases between. This CDR3 has 12 amino acids. CDR1 is MNHEY, CDR2 SMNVEV, per germline (reference sequence). Written as DNA, the CDR3 is TGTGCCAGCAGTTTCCCGGGGGAGACCCAGTACTTC. It specifies CASSFPGETQYF.

The chain has TRBV27 and TRBJ1-4; 7 bases agree with TRBD1. The CDR3 loop spans 14 amino acids. CDR1 is MNHEY, CDR2 SMNVEV, per germline (reference sequence). V lost 2 bases and J lost 6; bases outside the gene matches: 3. CDR3 sequence reads: CASSLNRGYEKLFF. CDR3 nucleotide sequence: TGTGCCAGCAGTTTAAACAGGGGTTATGAAAAACTGTTTTTT.

This clone was observed once. The V call is TRBV7-2, the J call TRBJ2-5; D is undetermined. Germline CDR1 is SGHTA and CDR2 is FQGNSA. V lost 3 bases and J 1 base, leaving 6 bases between the germline ends. The CDR3 runs 13 residues. As DNA, the CDR3 is TGTGCCAGCAGCTTCGGGCCCCAAGAGACCCAGTACTTC. Translating it yields CASSFGPQETQYF. The whole variable domain, filled in from reference TRBV7-2 and TRBJ2-5, reads GAGVSQSPSNKVTEKGKDVELRCDPISGHTALYWYRQSLGQGLEFLIYFQGNSAPDKSGLPSDRFSAERTGGSVSTLTIQRTQQEDSAVYLCASSFGPQETQYFGPGTRLLVL.

The V and J genes are TRBV7-8 and TRBJ1-1; 10 positions match TRBD1. The CDR3 is 13 amino acids. Germline V CDR1 and CDR2: SGHVS, FQNEAQ. The V segment lost 4 bases and the J segment 10 bases; nucleotides outside the gene matches: 6. The CDR3 DNA is TGTGCCAGCAGCTCGGGAGGACAGGGGGGAGCTTTCTTT. It is translated as CASSSGGQGGAFF.

This clone was detected a few times. CDR3 region: CASSRGQNSNQPQHF. In DNA form, the CDR3 reads TGTGCCAGTAGTAGGGGACAGAATAGCAATCAGCCCCAGCATTTT. The V gene is TRBV19, the J gene TRBJ1-5; 7 positions agree with TRBD1. Germline CDR1 is LNHDA and CDR2 is SQIVND (reference sequence). The J segment lost 0 bases and the V segment lost 4 bases, leaving 3 bases of the junction unmatched. CDR3 length: 15 amino acids.

This chain connects TRBV19 to TRBJ2-4; D is undetermined. Trimming left V 5 bases short and J 0 bases short, with 11 bases between. The germline gives CDR1 LNHDA, CDR2 SQIVND (reference sequence). The CDR3 contains 15 residues. The CDR3 DNA is TGTGCCAGTAGTCCTAAGGGATCAGCCAAAAACATTCAGTACTTC. This gives the protein CASSPKGSAKNIQYF.

The chain recombines TRBV5-1 with TRBJ2-3; 10 bases map to TRBD2. Germline CDR1 SGHRS, CDR2 YFSETQ. CDR3 size: 16 residues. Trimming at V came to 4 bases and at J to 4 bases, leaving 9 bases not matched to a gene. For the CDR3, the DNA is TGCGCCAGCAGCCTAAGACTAGCGGGTGTAGCAGATACGCAGTATTTT. Amino acid sequence: CASSLRLAGVADTQYF.

This clone came up once. J is TRBJ1-2 and V is TRBV6-6; D possibly corresponds to TRBD1 (5 bases). Trimming removed 5 bases at V and 8 bases at J, with 21 bases between. From germline, CDR1 is MNHNY and CDR2 SVGAGI (reference sequence). The CDR3 is made up of 15 amino acids. The CDR3 sequence: CASSTRQPGMGGYTF. The CDR3 DNA follows: TGTGCCAGCAGTACTAGACAGCCGGGAATGGGGGGCTACACCTTC.